This T cell receptor (beta chain) derives from a study of blood T cell repertoires in COVID-19. In the study overall: Acute-phase and convalescent COVID-19 samples originated in the United States, Italy and Spain. T cells, B-cell-depleted T cells, or PBMCs supplied cDNA or gDNA.

The V gene's germline CDR1 is MNHEY and CDR2 SVGEGT. The CDR3 spans 14 residues. Trimming took 6 bases from V and 4 from J; bases not matched to a gene: 8. The repertoire was sequenced with immunoSEQ multiplex PCR; TCRdb's copy has only in-frame clones and lacks some. The data show fewer than 90,000 clones, around nine tenths seen once. The chain carries TRBV6-2 or TRBV6-3 and TRBJ2-7; 8 bases are shared with TRBD1. This receptor was taken from a man aged 50 to 59 with active or convalescent COVID-19. Sequenced sample: peripheral blood. The CDR3 region has the DNA TGTGCCAGCAGCCCGGACAGGGTTTTTTACGAGCAGTACTTC. Translation gives CASSPDRVFYEQYF.